This section outlines one T cell receptor (beta chain) sequence together with its context. This sample was taken from a study of blood T cell repertoires in COVID-19. Study as a whole: Acute-phase and convalescent COVID-19 samples originated in the United States, Italy and Spain.

Two consecutive negative NP/OP PCR tests, clearance, or resolved symptoms defined Cohort 3 recovery. This CDR3 is built from 15 residues. Germline CDR1 reads KGHSH; CDR2 reads LQKENI. Trimming removed 5 bases from V and 0 bases from J, with 11 bases in between. Generated by immunoSEQ multiplex PCR, the TCRdb table keeps only in-frame clones and is missing some. The sample has a few hundred thousand clones, 70% to 90% seen once. The chain links TRBV18 to TRBJ2-4; D is undetermined. The sequence derives from a man younger than 40 who had recovered from COVID-19. Material: PBMCs or T cells enriched from blood (not recorded which). CDR3 residues: CASSAPSKAKNIQYF. Written as DNA, the CDR3 is TGTGCCAGCTCAGCCCCGTCTAAAGCCAAAAACATTCAGTACTTC.